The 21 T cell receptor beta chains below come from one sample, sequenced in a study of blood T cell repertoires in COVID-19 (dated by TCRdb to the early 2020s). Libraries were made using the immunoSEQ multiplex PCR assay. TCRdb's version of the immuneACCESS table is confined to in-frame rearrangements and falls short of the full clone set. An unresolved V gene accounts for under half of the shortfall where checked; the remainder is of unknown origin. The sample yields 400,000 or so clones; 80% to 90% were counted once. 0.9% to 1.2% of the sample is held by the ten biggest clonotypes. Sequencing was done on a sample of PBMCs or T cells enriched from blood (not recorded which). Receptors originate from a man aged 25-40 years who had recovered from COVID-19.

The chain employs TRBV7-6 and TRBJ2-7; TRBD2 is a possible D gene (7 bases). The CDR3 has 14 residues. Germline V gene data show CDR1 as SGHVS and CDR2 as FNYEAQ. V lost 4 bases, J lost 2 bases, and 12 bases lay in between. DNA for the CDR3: TGTGCCAGCAGCTCGGAGGGGGGGGCCTACGAGCAGTACTTC. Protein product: CASSSEGGAYEQYF. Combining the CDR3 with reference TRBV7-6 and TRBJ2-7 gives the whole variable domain GAGVSQSPRYKVTKRGQDVALRCDPISGHVSLYWYRQALGQGPEFLTYFNYEAQQDKSGLPNDRFSAERPEGSISTLTIQRTEQRDSAMYRCASSSEGGAYEQYFGPGTRLTVT.

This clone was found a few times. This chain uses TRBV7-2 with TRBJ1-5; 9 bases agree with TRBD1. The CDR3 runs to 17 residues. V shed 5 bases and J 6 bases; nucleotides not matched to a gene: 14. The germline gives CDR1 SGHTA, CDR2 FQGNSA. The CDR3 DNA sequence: TGTGCCAGCAGCCCGGGACAGGGTTTGGCAAACAGTCAGCCCCAGCATTTT. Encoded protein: CASSPGQGLANSQPQHF.

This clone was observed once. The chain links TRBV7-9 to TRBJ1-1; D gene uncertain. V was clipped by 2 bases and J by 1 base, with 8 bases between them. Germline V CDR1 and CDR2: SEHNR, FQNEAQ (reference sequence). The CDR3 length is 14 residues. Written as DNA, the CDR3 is TGTGCCAGCAGCTTACCCGAGGGGAACACTGAAGCTTTCTTT. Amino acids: CASSLPEGNTEAFF.

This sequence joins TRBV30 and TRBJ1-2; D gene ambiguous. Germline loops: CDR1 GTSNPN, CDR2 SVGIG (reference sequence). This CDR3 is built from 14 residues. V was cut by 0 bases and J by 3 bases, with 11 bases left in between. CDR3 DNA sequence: TGTGCCTGGAGTGTTGGAGGGTCGGACTATGGCTACACCTTC. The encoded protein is CAWSVGGSDYGYTF.

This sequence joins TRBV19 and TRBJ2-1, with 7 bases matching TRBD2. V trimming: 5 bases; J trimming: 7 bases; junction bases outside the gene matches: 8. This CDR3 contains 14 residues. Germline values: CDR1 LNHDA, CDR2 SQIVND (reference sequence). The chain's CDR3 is CASSRRELGNEQFF. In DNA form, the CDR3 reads TGTGCCAGTAGTCGGCGGGAGCTTGGGAATGAGCAGTTCTTC.

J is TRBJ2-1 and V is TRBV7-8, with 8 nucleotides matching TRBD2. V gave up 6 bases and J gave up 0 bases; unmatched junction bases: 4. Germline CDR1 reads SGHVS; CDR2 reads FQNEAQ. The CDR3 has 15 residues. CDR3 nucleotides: TGTGCCAGCAGTTTAAGCGGGGGCTCCTACAATGAGCAGTTCTTC. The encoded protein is CASSLSGGSYNEQFF. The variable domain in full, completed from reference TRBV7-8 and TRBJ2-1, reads GAGVSQSPRYKVAKRGQDVALRCDPISGHVSLFWYQQALGQGPEFLTYFQNEAQLDKSGLPSDRFFAERPEGSVSTLKIQRTQQEDSAVYLCASSLSGGSYNEQFFGPGTRLTVL.

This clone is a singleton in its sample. DNA for the CDR3: TGTGCCATCAGGGTGGGACAGGGAGACACTGAAGCTTTCTTT. This translates into CAIRVGQGDTEAFF. The chain couples TRBV10-3 to TRBJ1-1; 9 bases map to TRBD1. Germline lookup yields CDR1 ENHRY and CDR2 SYGVKD. The CDR3 runs to 14 residues. V was clipped by 6 bases and J by 3 bases; unmatched bases: 5.

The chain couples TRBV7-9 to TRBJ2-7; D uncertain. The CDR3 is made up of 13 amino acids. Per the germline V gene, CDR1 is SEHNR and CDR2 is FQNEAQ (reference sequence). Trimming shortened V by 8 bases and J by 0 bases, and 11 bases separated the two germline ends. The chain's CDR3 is CASEVGNSYEQYF. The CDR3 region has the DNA TGTGCCAGCGAAGTGGGCAACTCCTACGAGCAGTACTTC.

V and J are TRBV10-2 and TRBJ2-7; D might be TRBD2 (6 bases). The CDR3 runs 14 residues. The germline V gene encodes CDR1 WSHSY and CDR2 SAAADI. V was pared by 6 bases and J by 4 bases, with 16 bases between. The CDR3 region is CASRPISGIYEQYF. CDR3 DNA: TGCGCCAGCAGACCCATTAGCGGAATATACGAGCAGTACTTC.

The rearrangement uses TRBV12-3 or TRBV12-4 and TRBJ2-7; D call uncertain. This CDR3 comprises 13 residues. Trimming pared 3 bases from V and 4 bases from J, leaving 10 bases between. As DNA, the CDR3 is TGTGCCAGCAGTTTGGTCTCAGGTTACGAGCAGTACTTC. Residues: CASSLVSGYEQYF.

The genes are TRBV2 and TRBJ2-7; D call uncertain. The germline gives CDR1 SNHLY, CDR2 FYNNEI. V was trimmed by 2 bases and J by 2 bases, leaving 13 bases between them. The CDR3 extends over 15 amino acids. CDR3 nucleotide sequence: TGTGCCAGCAGTGAACTGGGCCGACCTACCTACGAGCAGTACTTC. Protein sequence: CASSELGRPTYEQYF.

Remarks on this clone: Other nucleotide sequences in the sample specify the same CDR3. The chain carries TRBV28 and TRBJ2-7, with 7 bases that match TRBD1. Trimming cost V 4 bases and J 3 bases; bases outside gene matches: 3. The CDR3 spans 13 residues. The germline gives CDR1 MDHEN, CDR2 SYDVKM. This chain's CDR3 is CASSSGQLYEQYF. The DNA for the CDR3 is TGTGCCAGCAGTTCGGGACAGCTCTACGAGCAGTACTTC. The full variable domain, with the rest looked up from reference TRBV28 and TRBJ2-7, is DVKVTQSSRYLVKRTGEKVFLECVQDMDHENMFWYRQDPGLGLRLIYFSYDVKMKEKGDIPEGYSVSREKKERFSLILESASTNQTSMYLCASSSGQLYEQYFGPGTRLTVT.

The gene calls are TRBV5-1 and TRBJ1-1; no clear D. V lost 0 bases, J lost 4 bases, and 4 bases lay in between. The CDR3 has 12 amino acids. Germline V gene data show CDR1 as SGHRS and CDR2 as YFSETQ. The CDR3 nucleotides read TGCGCCAGCAGCTTGGGGAGCACTGAAGCTTTCTTT. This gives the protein CASSLGSTEAFF.

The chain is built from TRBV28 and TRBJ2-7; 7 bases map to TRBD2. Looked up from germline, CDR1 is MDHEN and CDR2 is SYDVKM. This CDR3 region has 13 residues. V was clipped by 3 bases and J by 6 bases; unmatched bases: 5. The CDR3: CASSLISGREQYF. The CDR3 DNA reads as TGTGCCAGCAGTTTGATTAGCGGGCGCGAGCAGTACTTC.

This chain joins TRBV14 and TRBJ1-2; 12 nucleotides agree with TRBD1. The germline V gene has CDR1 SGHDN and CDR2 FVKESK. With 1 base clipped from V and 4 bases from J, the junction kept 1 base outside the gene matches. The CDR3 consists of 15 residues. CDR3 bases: TGTGCCAGCAGCCAAGGGGACAGGGGGCCCTATGGCTACACCTTC. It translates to CASSQGDRGPYGYTF.

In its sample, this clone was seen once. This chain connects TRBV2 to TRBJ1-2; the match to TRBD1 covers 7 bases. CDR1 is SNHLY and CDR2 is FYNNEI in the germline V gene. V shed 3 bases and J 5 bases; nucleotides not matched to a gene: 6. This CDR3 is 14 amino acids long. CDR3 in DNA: TGTGCCAGCAGTGAGAGGGGGCAGTATTATGGCTACACCTTC. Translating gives CASSERGQYYGYTF.

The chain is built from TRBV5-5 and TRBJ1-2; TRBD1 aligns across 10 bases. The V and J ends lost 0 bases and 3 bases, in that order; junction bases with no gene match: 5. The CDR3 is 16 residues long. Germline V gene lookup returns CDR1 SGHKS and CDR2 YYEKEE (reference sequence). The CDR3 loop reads CASSLAPGTGDYGYTF. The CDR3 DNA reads TGTGCCAGCAGCTTGGCCCCCGGGACAGGGGACTATGGCTACACCTTC.

Here the CDR3 DNA reads TGTGCCAGCAGTTATGATACCAGGGGGAACACTGAAGCTTTCTTT. Protein: CASSYDTRGNTEAFF. The rearrangement links TRBV6-5 to TRBJ1-1; D possibly corresponds to TRBD1 (6 bases). Per the germline V gene, CDR1 is MNHEY and CDR2 is SVGAGI. The CDR3 has 15 residues. V lost 3 bases to trimming and J lost 1 base, with 12 bases between them.

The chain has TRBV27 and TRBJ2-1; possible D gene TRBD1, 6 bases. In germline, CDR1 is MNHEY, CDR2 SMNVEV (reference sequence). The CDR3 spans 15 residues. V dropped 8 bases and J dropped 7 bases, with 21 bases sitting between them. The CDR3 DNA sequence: TGTGCCAGCTCACCATGGGGGCTCGAAAGGAATGAGCAGTTCTTC. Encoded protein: CASSPWGLERNEQFF.

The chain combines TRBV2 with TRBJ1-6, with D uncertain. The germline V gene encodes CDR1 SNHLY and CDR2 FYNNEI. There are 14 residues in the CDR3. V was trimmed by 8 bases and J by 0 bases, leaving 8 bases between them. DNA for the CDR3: TGTGCCAGCCAGGCGAGCTCCTATAATTCACCCCTCCACTTT. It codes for CASQASSYNSPLHF.

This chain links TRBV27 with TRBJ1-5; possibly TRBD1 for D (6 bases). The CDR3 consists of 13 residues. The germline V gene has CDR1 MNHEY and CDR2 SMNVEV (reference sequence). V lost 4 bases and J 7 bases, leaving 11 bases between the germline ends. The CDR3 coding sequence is TGTGCCAGCAGTTCGACAGGTGGACAGCCCCAGCATTTT. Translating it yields CASSSTGGQPQHF.